This T cell receptor (beta chain) was captured in a study of vaccination and CD4 T cells after COVID-19. Findings of the study overall: The great majority, 304 of 307 vaccine-specific clones, proved spike mono-reactive in convalescent patients.

With the Oncomine TCR Beta short-read assay, DNA from cultured CD4+ T cells was sequenced. TCRdb independently ran MiXCR on the PCR reads; one entry per CDR3 protein. The table records over 20,000 distinct CDR3 sequences, about 41% of them present only once. This CDR3 region has 14 residues. Germline V CDR1 and CDR2: MNHEY, SVGEGT. Between the trimmed V and J ends, which lost 4 bases and 6 bases, there was a span of 12 bases. In this sample, this clonotype turned up a few times. As yet, its antigen is unknown. The treatment: approximately nine-day PBMC culture with coronavirus spike peptide pools or control peptides (ViraFEST assay).

The clonotype was recovered from a human donor who had recovered from COVID-19. Sequenced material: CD4+ T cells from blood, cultured in vitro. The chain combines TRBV6-2 or TRBV6-3 with TRBJ2-2; D gene unclear. CDR3 sequence (DNA): TGTGCCAGCAGTTTAGGAGACGCCGCCGGGGAGCTGTTTTTT. Protein sequence: CASSLGDAAGELFF.